What follows are 31 T cell receptor beta chains derived from one specimen sequenced in a study of blood T cell repertoires in COVID-19. TCRdb keeps only in-frame clones here, not all; method: immunoSEQ multiplex PCR. The table includes about 160,000 clones, 65% to 85% detected once. The material sequenced was peripheral blood. These receptors originate from a woman of 80 years or more with acute or convalescent COVID-19.

This clone has just one count. This chain links TRBV10-3 with TRBJ2-3; 8 nucleotides agree with TRBD1. The CDR3 extends over 17 amino acids. The germline gives CDR1 ENHRY, CDR2 SYGVKD. V gave up 4 bases and J gave up 0 bases; unmatched junction bases: 9. The CDR3 DNA is TGTGCCATCAGTGGAGGGTCCTGGGACAGGAGCACAGATACGCAGTATTTT. This sequence encodes CAISGGSWDRSTDTQYF.

V is TRBV18 and J is TRBJ1-1, with 9 nucleotides matching TRBD1. Trimming removed 2 bases from V and 5 bases from J; junction bases left unmatched: 3. Germline CDR1 KGHSH, CDR2 LQKENI. This CDR3 is built from 14 residues. The CDR3 DNA is TGTGCCAGCTCACCAGGGACAGGGAGGACTGAAGCTTTCTTT. Amino acids: CASSPGTGRTEAFF. Variable domain in full (rest from reference TRBV18 and TRBJ1-1): NAGVMQNPRHLVRRRGQEARLRCSPMKGHSHVYWYRQLPEEGLKFMVYLQKENIIDESGMPKERFSAEFPKEGPSILRIQQVVRGDSAAYFCASSPGTGRTEAFFGQGTRLTVV.

The chain links TRBV6-5 to TRBJ2-1; 10 bases agree with TRBD2. The CDR3 length is 12 residues. The V gene end was trimmed by 6 bases and the J gene end by 12 bases; junction bases not matched to a gene: 5. CDR1 and CDR2 (germline): MNHEY, SVGAGI. CDR3 in DNA: TGTGCCAGCAGAGCGACTAGCGGGTCGCAGTTCTTC. The encoded protein is CASRATSGSQFF.

The V gene is TRBV7-9, the J gene TRBJ1-4, with 7 bases that match TRBD1. V trimming: 5 bases; J trimming: 3 bases; junction bases outside the gene matches: 3. Germline V CDR1 and CDR2: SEHNR, FQNEAQ (reference sequence). The CDR3 covers 14 residues. In nucleotides, the CDR3 is TGTGCCAGCAGCACGGGACAGCCTAATGAAAAACTGTTTTTT. Residues: CASSTGQPNEKLFF.

V and J are TRBV5-1 and TRBJ2-3; weak D call: TRBD2 (5 bases). The ends were cut back, 5 bases at V and 2 bases at J, with 9 bases in the middle. Per the germline V gene, CDR1 is SGHRS and CDR2 is YFSETQ. The CDR3 spans 13 residues. The CDR3 here is CASRVGVTDTQYF. The CDR3 DNA follows: TGCGCCAGCAGGGTCGGGGTCACAGATACGCAGTATTTT.

This clone was seen a few times. V usage is TRBV6-1 and J usage is TRBJ2-7; D ambiguous. This CDR3 spans 11 amino acids. CDR1 is MNHNS, CDR2 SASEGT, per germline. Trimming took 8 bases from V and 2 from J, leaving 7 bases between them. In DNA, the CDR3 is TGTGCCAGCGCAGTGACCTACGAGCAGTACTTC. Its protein product is CASAVTYEQYF.

The V call is TRBV6-5, the J call TRBJ1-1; D remains ambiguous. CDR1 is MNHEY and CDR2 is SVGAGI in the germline V gene. CDR3 length: 11 amino acids. V lost 6 bases and J 5 bases, leaving 7 bases between the germline ends. CDR3 in amino acids: CASRDWTEAFF. In nucleotides, the CDR3 is TGTGCCAGCAGAGACTGGACTGAAGCTTTCTTT.

This clone has just one count. The chain recombines TRBV30 with TRBJ2-1; TRBD2 agrees at 10 bases. Per the germline V gene, CDR1 is GTSNPN and CDR2 is SVGIG (reference sequence). V gave up 3 bases and J gave up 0 bases; unmatched junction bases: 11. This CDR3 spans 18 amino acids. Here the CDR3 reads CAWRPPSGRVVSYNEQFF. The CDR3 DNA sequence: TGTGCCTGGAGGCCCCCAAGCGGGAGGGTAGTCTCCTACAATGAGCAGTTCTTC.

The V gene is TRBV2, the J gene TRBJ2-7, with 10 bases identical to TRBD1. This CDR3 contains 15 residues. Trimming took 4 bases from V and 4 from J; bases not matched to a gene: 7. CDR1 SNHLY and CDR2 FYNNEI come from the germline V gene. The CDR3 protein is CASSGATGGPYEQYF. The CDR3 bases are TGTGCCAGCAGTGGAGCGACAGGGGGCCCATACGAGCAGTACTTC.

The chain has TRBV2 and TRBJ2-2; 8 bases are a match to TRBD1. J lost 4 bases, V lost 6 bases, and 7 bases had no gene match. The CDR3 sequence is 15 residues long. Germline-derived CDR1 and CDR2 are SNHLY and FYNNEI. CDR3 region: CASRSQGAVTGELFF. The CDR3 region has the DNA TGTGCCAGCAGGAGTCAGGGGGCAGTCACCGGGGAGCTGTTTTTT. The variable domain in full, with the rest retrieved from reference TRBV2 and TRBJ2-2, is EPEVTQTPSHQVTQMGQEVILRCVPISNHLYFYWYRQILGQKVEFLVSFYNNEISEKSEIFDDQFSVERPDGSNFTLKIRSTKLEDSAMYFCASRSQGAVTGELFFGEGSRLTVL.

The chain employs TRBV19 and TRBJ2-3, with a weak D call TRBD2 (6 bases). The CDR3 sequence is 16 residues long. Germline CDR1 and CDR2: LNHDA and SQIVND (reference sequence). V shed 7 bases and J shed 4 bases, with 21 bases lying between them. The CDR3 DNA sequence: TGTGCCAGTACCCCCGGCGGCGGGGTAGGCGCAGATACGCAGTATTTT. It is translated as CASTPGGGVGADTQYF.

Regarding this clone: This may be a read error: a much more frequent sequence differs by one nucleotide. This chain joins TRBV2 and TRBJ1-6, with 7 bases aligning to TRBD1. Germline V gives CDR1 SNHLY, CDR2 FYNNEI. The V segment lost 6 bases and the J segment 7 bases; nucleotides outside the gene matches: 3. CDR3 size: 13 residues. Here the CDR3 reads CASSRDRNSPLHF. In DNA, the CDR3 is TGTGCCAGCAGCCGGGACAGAAATTCACCCCTCCACTTT. The full variable domain, in which reference TRBV2 and TRBJ1-6 provide the parts outside the CDR3, is EPEVTQTPSHQVTQMGQEVILRCVPISNHLYFYWYRQILGQKVEFLVSFYNNEISEKSEIFDDQFSVERPDGSNFTLKIRSTKLEDSAMYFCASSRDRNSPLHFGNGTRLTVT.

The chain has TRBV14 and TRBJ1-4; perhaps TRBD1 as D (6 bases). The V end lost 7 bases, the J end lost 3 bases, and 9 bases lay between the germline ends. The germline gives CDR1 SGHDN, CDR2 FVKESK. The CDR3 loop spans 13 amino acids. Here the CDR3 DNA reads TGTGCCAGCAAGGGGGACGCTAATGAAAAACTGTTTTTT. Translation: CASKGDANEKLFF.

The chain links TRBV19 to TRBJ2-2, with D possibly matching TRBD2 (6 bases). Germline loops: CDR1 LNHDA, CDR2 SQIVND (reference sequence). Between the trimmed V and J ends, which lost 5 bases and 3 bases, there was a span of 13 bases. CDR3 length: 15 residues. For the CDR3, the DNA is TGTGCCAGTAGTTCCGGACTACCCTACACCGGGGAGCTGTTTTTT. It codes for CASSSGLPYTGELFF. Combining the CDR3 with reference TRBV19 and TRBJ2-2 gives the whole variable domain DGGITQSPKYLFRKEGQNVTLSCEQNLNHDAMYWYRQDPGQGLRLIYYSQIVNDFQKGDIAEGYSVSREKKESFPLTVTSAQKNPTAFYLCASSSGLPYTGELFFGEGSRLTVL.

This rearrangement joins TRBV6-5 to TRBJ1-1; 8 nucleotides line up with TRBD1. V trimming: 10 bases; J trimming: 4 bases; junction bases outside the gene matches: 11. The V gene's germline CDR1 is MNHEY and CDR2 SVGAGI. CDR3 size: 14 residues. The DNA for the CDR3 is TGTGCCACAAGGTTCCGACAGGGGATCACTGAAGCTTTCTTT. Translated: CATRFRQGITEAFF.

The chain employs TRBV12-3 or TRBV12-4 and TRBJ1-3; D is undetermined. The CDR3 extends over 13 amino acids. With 6 bases removed from V and 0 bases from J, the gap between germline ends came to 6 bases. The chain's CDR3 is CASRGSSGNTIYF. CDR3 bases: TGTGCCAGCAGGGGCTCCTCTGGAAACACCATATATTTT.

Points on this clone: At one end the junction does not follow the germline gene, possibly because of a read error. The V call is TRBV27, the J call TRBJ1-1; D gene unclear. The CDR3 is 12 amino acids. Germline CDR1 MNHEY, CDR2 SMNVEV (reference sequence). The CDR3 reads CASSPGNAEAFF. The CDR3 nucleotides are TGTGCCAGCAGTCCCGGGAACGCTGAAGCTTTCTTT.

This rearrangement joins TRBV30 to TRBJ1-1; D may be TRBD1 (6 bases). Germline V gene data show CDR1 as GTSNPN and CDR2 as SVGIG (reference sequence). The CDR3 is made up of 13 amino acids. The V end lost 0 bases, the J end lost 8 bases, and 13 bases lay between the germline ends. This CDR3 is CAWSVPQGREAFF. CDR3 bases: TGTGCCTGGAGTGTACCCCAGGGGAGAGAAGCTTTCTTT.

This rearrangement joins TRBV28 to TRBJ1-4; D is uncertain. The CDR3 contains 14 residues. Trimming cost V 2 bases and J 3 bases, with 7 bases left between them. Germline loops: CDR1 MDHEN, CDR2 SYDVKM. The CDR3 DNA sequence: TGTGCCAGCAGTTTAGGGCAGTCTAATGAAAAACTGTTTTTT. Translation: CASSLGQSNEKLFF.

The gene calls are TRBV14 and TRBJ2-2, with 7 bases lining up with TRBD1. The CDR3 spans 15 residues. V trimming: 1 base; J trimming: 4 bases; junction bases outside the gene matches: 3. The germline CDR1 and CDR2 sequences are SGHDN and FVKESK. The CDR3 here is CASSQVTGITGELFF. CDR3 DNA: TGTGCCAGCAGCCAAGTGACAGGGATCACCGGGGAGCTGTTTTTT. Drawing the rest from reference TRBV14 and TRBJ2-2, the complete variable domain is EAGVTQFPSHSVIEKGQTVTLRCDPISGHDNLYWYRRVMGKEIKFLLHFVKESKQDESGMPNNRFLAERTGGTYSTLKVQPAELEDSGVYFCASSQVTGITGELFFGEGSRLTVL.

This sequence joins TRBV7-2 and TRBJ2-5; 8 nucleotides match TRBD1. After removal of 5 bases from V and 1 base from J, the junction contained 6 bases not matched to a gene. CDR3 length equals 15 residues. Per the germline V gene, CDR1 is SGHTA and CDR2 is FQGNSA. The CDR3 loop is CASSPWTGPQETQYF. The DNA for the CDR3 is TGTGCCAGCAGCCCCTGGACAGGGCCCCAAGAGACCCAGTACTTC.

There are a few counts of this clone. J is TRBJ1-2 and V is TRBV13, with D hard to call. Germline loops: CDR1 PRHDT, CDR2 FYEKMQ (reference sequence). This CDR3 region has 13 residues. Trimming left V 5 bases short and J 2 bases short, with 9 bases between. For the CDR3, the DNA is TGTGCCAGCAGCGTTGAACGGAACTATGGCTACACCTTC. Its protein product is CASSVERNYGYTF.

The CDR3 nucleotides read TGTGCCAGCAGCTTACAGGGGTACAATGAGCAGTTCTTC. Its translation: CASSLQGYNEQFF. The chain employs TRBV7-8 and TRBJ2-1, with D possibly being TRBD1 (6 bases). CDR3 length equals 13 residues. The germline CDR1 and CDR2 sequences are SGHVS and FQNEAQ. Trimming took 2 bases from V and 4 from J, leaving 6 bases between them. Full variable domain (missing parts from reference TRBV7-8 and TRBJ2-1): GAGVSQSPRYKVAKRGQDVALRCDPISGHVSLFWYQQALGQGPEFLTYFQNEAQLDKSGLPSDRFFAERPEGSVSTLKIQRTQQEDSAVYLCASSLQGYNEQFFGPGTRLTVL.

The J gene is TRBJ1-1, the V gene TRBV5-1; a weak D match, TRBD1 (6 bases). Germline CDR1 SGHRS, CDR2 YFSETQ. Trimming removed 4 bases at V and 1 base at J, with 11 bases between. The CDR3 has 14 residues. Here the CDR3 DNA reads TGCGCCAGCAGCGGGGACATCCCGAACACTGAAGCTTTCTTT. The encoded protein is CASSGDIPNTEAFF.

This clone was recorded only once. The V call is TRBV18, the J call TRBJ2-5; 7 bases are a match to TRBD1. Trimming took 3 bases from V and 4 from J; bases not matched to a gene: 11. Per the germline V gene, CDR1 is KGHSH and CDR2 is LQKENI. CDR3 length: 16 amino acids. CDR3 amino acids: CASSPTGQITGETQYF. The CDR3 nucleotides are TGTGCCAGCTCACCTACGGGACAGATCACCGGAGAGACCCAGTACTTC.

This rearrangement joins TRBV19 to TRBJ2-7, with a tentative D call TRBD2 (5 bases). The CDR3 runs 14 residues. Germline CDR1 is LNHDA and CDR2 is SQIVND (reference sequence). The germline V and J ends were trimmed by 5 bases and 5 bases, with 16 bases remaining between them. The CDR3: CASSPLTRSHEQYF. The CDR3 DNA follows: TGTGCCAGTAGTCCCCTAACTAGATCCCACGAGCAGTACTTC.

The genes are TRBV3-1 (or the pseudogene TRBV3-2) and TRBJ2-7; TRBD1 is a possible D gene (5 bases). With 0 bases removed from V and 1 base from J, the gap between germline ends came to 13 bases. The length of the CDR3 is 16 residues. Germline CDR1 is LGHDT and CDR2 is YNNKEL (reference sequence). The CDR3 sequence is CASSQDLGVRSYEQYF. The CDR3 DNA reads TGTGCCAGCAGCCAAGATCTAGGGGTACGGTCCTACGAGCAGTACTTC.

The chain is built from TRBV19 and TRBJ2-4; 11 nucleotides agree with TRBD2. The junction had 5 bases not matched to a gene; V was cut back by 1 base and J by 9 bases. Germline CDR1 and CDR2: LNHDA and SQIVND (reference sequence). The CDR3 runs 15 residues. The CDR3 DNA reads as TGTGCCAGTAGTATAGTAGCGGGAGGGCCCCGCATTCAGTACTTC. Translation gives CASSIVAGGPRIQYF. The whole variable domain, remainder taken from reference TRBV19 and TRBJ2-4, is DGGITQSPKYLFRKEGQNVTLSCEQNLNHDAMYWYRQDPGQGLRLIYYSQIVNDFQKGDIAEGYSVSREKKESFPLTVTSAQKNPTAFYLCASSIVAGGPRIQYFGAGTRLSVL.

This chain links TRBV2 with TRBJ2-5; perhaps TRBD1 as D (5 bases). The germline V and J ends were trimmed by 5 bases and 0 bases, with 10 bases remaining between them. The CDR3 runs 14 residues. Germline lookup yields CDR1 SNHLY and CDR2 FYNNEI. CDR3 residues: CASSRTSYQETQYF. For the CDR3, the DNA is TGTGCCAGCAGTCGGACATCGTACCAAGAGACCCAGTACTTC.

The chain combines TRBV21-1 with TRBJ2-4; the table assigns TRBD2, which was not confirmed against the DNA. TRBV21-1 is listed as a pseudogene. This CDR3 region has 16 residues. This CDR3 reads CATRRGAGKDKNIQYF. The CDR3 DNA is TGTGCCACCCGGAGGGGTGCGGGGAAGGACAAAAACATTCAGTACTTC.

V is TRBV5-6 and J is TRBJ2-1; D is uncertain. The CDR3 totals 15 residues. Germline V gives CDR1 SGHDT, CDR2 YYEEEE. V dropped 3 bases and J dropped 6 bases, with 16 bases sitting between them. CDR3 amino acids: CASSSFLVVGNEQFF. Here the CDR3 DNA reads TGTGCCAGCAGCTCCTTCCTAGTAGTGGGCAATGAGCAGTTCTTC.